This T cell receptor beta chain stems from a study of T-cell reconstitution after alpha-beta-depleted transplantation in children. General observations from the study: By one year post-transplant, T-cell counts and diversity largely arose from T cells that were newly produced. Several hundred expanded graft clones reportedly supplied alpha-beta T cells about two months after transplant. There were some patients whose high TCRbeta diversity at day 60 came from surviving recipient T cells and thymic progenitors.

The CDR3 loop spans 12 amino acids. The junction had 3 bases not matched to a gene; V was cut back by 5 bases and J by 6 bases. The germline V gene has CDR1 MDHEN and CDR2 SYDVKM. Unique molecular identifiers were used in preparing the TCRbeta library. TCRdb redid the calling of the PCR reads with MiXCR, one entry per CDR3 protein. This table holds about 300,000 distinct CDR3 sequences, about 7.3% found once. This clonotype was picked up many times. Its cognate antigen is unknown. The sequence came from a female patient aged 2 to 10 who had a stem cell transplant for Fanconi anemia, so the T cells may come from the graft donor. The rearrangement joins TRBV28 to TRBJ1-2, with 7 nucleotides matching TRBD1. The material was peripheral blood, obtained 360 days after TCRalphabeta/CD19-depleted stem cell transplant. DNA for the CDR3: TGTGCCAGCAGTCAACAGGGGAATGGCTACACCTTC. Amino acid sequence: CASSQQGNGYTF.